This TCR beta chain came from a study of blood T cell repertoires in COVID-19. Study summary: The origin of the acute and convalescent COVID-19 samples was the United States, Italy and Spain. Nucleic acid was either cDNA or gDNA, and it came from T cells, B-cell-depleted T cells, or PBMCs.

The CDR3 spans 16 residues. Trimming pared 1 base from V and 1 base from J, leaving 13 bases between. CDR1 and CDR2 (germline): MNHEY, SMNVEV (reference sequence). Data came from immunoSEQ multiplex PCR; TCRdb stores just in-frame clones and leaves some out. This table holds approximately 240,000 clones, about 88% found once. V usage is TRBV27 and J usage is TRBJ1-1; a possible D gene is TRBD1 (6 bases). This TCR was sampled from a man between 50 and 59 years old who had recovered from COVID-19. Sequencing was performed on peripheral blood. CDR3 residues: CASSLFPDRTNTEAFF. The CDR3, as DNA: TGTGCCAGCAGTTTATTCCCCGACAGGACGAACACTGAAGCTTTCTTT.